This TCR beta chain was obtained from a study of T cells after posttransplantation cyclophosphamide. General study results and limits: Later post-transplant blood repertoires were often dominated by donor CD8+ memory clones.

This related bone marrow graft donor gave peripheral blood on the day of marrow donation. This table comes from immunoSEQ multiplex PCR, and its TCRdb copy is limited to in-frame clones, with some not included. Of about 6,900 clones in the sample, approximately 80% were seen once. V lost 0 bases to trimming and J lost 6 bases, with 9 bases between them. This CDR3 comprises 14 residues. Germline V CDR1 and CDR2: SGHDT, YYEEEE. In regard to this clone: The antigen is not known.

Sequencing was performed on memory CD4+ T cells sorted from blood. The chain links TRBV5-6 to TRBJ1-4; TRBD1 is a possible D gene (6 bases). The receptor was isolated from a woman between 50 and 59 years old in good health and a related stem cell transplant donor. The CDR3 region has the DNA TGTGCCAGCAGCTTGGACAGGGTTGATGAAAAACTGTTTTTT. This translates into CASSLDRVDEKLFF.